This T cell receptor beta chain is drawn from a study of blood T cells in healthy people across ages. Trimming took 7 bases from V and 2 from J; bases not matched to a gene: 10. This CDR3 comprises 16 residues. With a J-beta primer mix and a sample-barcoded 5' primer, a second PCR ran about 6 to 11 cycles. TCRdb reprocessed the 5' RACE reads with MiXCR, giving one entry per CDR3 protein. This table has roughly 1,500,000 distinct CDR3 sequences, 40% to 50% appearing once. Study-level points and caveats: Total diversity from one million sequenced T cells was likely underestimated.

Isolated per sample were at least 7 million PBMCs. Per sample, extraction of total RNA gave at least 5.5 micrograms in every case. This clonotype was observed a few times. What it binds is not known. The chain couples TRBV23-1 to TRBJ2-1; 8 nucleotides agree with TRBD1. TRBV23-1 is an open reading frame whose function is uncertain. The clonotype comes from a woman in her late teens or twenties in good health. Sequenced input: blood. The CDR3 reads CASTTTGRGPYNEQFF. Written as DNA, the CDR3 is TGCGCCAGCACCACTACCGGCAGGGGGCCCTACAATGAGCAGTTCTTC.